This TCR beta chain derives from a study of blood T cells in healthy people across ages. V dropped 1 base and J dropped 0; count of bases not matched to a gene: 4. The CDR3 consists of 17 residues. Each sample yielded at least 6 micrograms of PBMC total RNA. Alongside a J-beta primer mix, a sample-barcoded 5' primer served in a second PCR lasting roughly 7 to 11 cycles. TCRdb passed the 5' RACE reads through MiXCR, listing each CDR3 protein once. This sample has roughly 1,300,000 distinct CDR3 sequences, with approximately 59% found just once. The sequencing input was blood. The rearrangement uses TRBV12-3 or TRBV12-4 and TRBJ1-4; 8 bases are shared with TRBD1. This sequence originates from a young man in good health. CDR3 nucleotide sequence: TGTGCCAGCAGTTTAGAGACAGGGGAGGCAACTAATGAAAAACTGTTTTTT. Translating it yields CASSLETGEATNEKLFF.